Presented here are 14 T cell receptor beta chains from one specimen sequenced in a study of cytomegalovirus exposure and HLA in healthy donors (dated 2017 in TCRdb). Receptors were amplified or captured by the immunoSEQ multiplex PCR assay. For the multiplex PCR, a mixture combining 60 forward primers for TCR Vbeta segments and 13 reverse primers for TCR Jbeta segments was used. Sourced from immuneACCESS, this table was stored by TCRdb with only in-frame sequences that have V and J called. A share of the clones is absent; for the studies checked, an unresolved V gene accounts for under half, and the remainder has no known explanation. The sample profile shows roughly 100,000 clones; around four fifths of them were found once. Roughly 1.2% of the sample comes from the top ten. The sequenced material came from PBMCs. Receptors were obtained from a man between 25 and 39 years old in good health and CMV-seronegative.

This clone was detected a few times. The chain links TRBV4-1 to TRBJ2-7, with 7 bases matching TRBD2. V lost 0 bases, J lost 7 bases, and 15 bases stayed unmatched. The CDR3 is 17 residues long. In germline, CDR1 is MGHRA, CDR2 YSYEKL. The DNA of the CDR3 is TGCGCCAGCAGCCAAGAAGCGGGGACCCTGCGTATACGGGAGCAGTACTTC. Translated: CASSQEAGTLRIREQYF.

V gene TRBV27 combines with J gene TRBJ2-1, with 10 bases aligning to TRBD2. Looked up from germline, CDR1 is MNHEY and CDR2 is SMNVEV (reference sequence). This CDR3 has 17 amino acids. V shed 0 bases and J 1 base; nucleotides not matched to a gene: 3. As DNA, the CDR3 is TGTGCCAGCAGTTTATCTGGACTAGCGGCTTCCTACAATGAGCAGTTCTTC. It yields the protein CASSLSGLAASYNEQFF.

There are a few counts of this clone. This chain joins TRBV27 and TRBJ2-1, with 12 bases matching TRBD2. CDR1 MNHEY and CDR2 SMNVEV come from the germline V gene (reference sequence). V shed 4 bases, J shed 4 bases, and the junction held 5 bases outside the gene matches. This CDR3 is built from 16 residues. This CDR3 reads CASSSKTSGRYNEQFF. CDR3 sequence (DNA): TGTGCCAGCAGTTCAAAGACTAGCGGGAGATACAATGAGCAGTTCTTC.

The rearrangement uses TRBV9 and TRBJ2-5; 9 bases match TRBD2. V gave up 0 bases and J gave up 5 bases; unmatched junction bases: 8. The CDR3 spans 16 residues. Germline V CDR1 and CDR2: SGDLS, YYNGEE. The chain's CDR3 is CASSVELAGGLETQYF. The CDR3, as DNA: TGTGCCAGCAGCGTAGAACTTGCGGGGGGGCTTGAGACCCAGTACTTC.

This clone came up a few times. The chain uses TRBV7-6 and TRBJ2-7; 10 nucleotides match TRBD1. V gave up 5 bases and J gave up 6 bases; unmatched junction bases: 7. This CDR3 is 14 amino acids long. Germline V gene lookup returns CDR1 SGHVS and CDR2 FNYEAQ. CDR3 region: CASSPGTGVGEQYF. CDR3 coding DNA: TGTGCCAGCAGCCCCGGGACAGGGGTCGGCGAGCAGTACTTC.

J is TRBJ1-5 and V is TRBV2, with D tentatively TRBD1 (6 bases). Germline V gene sequence: CDR1 SNHLY, CDR2 FYNNEI. Trimming took off 6 bases at V and 1 base at J, with 10 bases between the two ends. This CDR3 has 14 residues. The CDR3 DNA reads as TGTGCCAGCAGGCCCGGGACAAGCAATCAGCCCCAGCATTTT. Translating it yields CASRPGTSNQPQHF.

CDR3 sequence (DNA): TGTGCCTGGAGTTATAAGGGGGCTCTGTACAATGAGCAGTTCTTC. This gives the protein CAWSYKGALYNEQFF. The V and J genes are TRBV30 and TRBJ2-1; TRBD1 matches at 7 bases. Germline trimming cut 2 bases from V and 4 bases from J; bases unmatched to any gene: 8. There are 15 residues in the CDR3. CDR1 and CDR2 from the germline V gene are GTSNPN and SVGIG (reference sequence). The full variable domain, its missing parts supplied by reference TRBV30 and TRBJ2-1, is SQTIHQWPATLVQPVGSPLSLECTVEGTSNPNLYWYRQAAGRGLQLLFYSVGIGQISSEVPQNLSASRPQDRQFILSSKKLLLSDSGFYLCAWSYKGALYNEQFFGPGTRLTVL.

The chain has TRBV28 and TRBJ2-7; D ambiguous. The germline V gene encodes CDR1 MDHEN and CDR2 SYDVKM. The CDR3 extends over 14 amino acids. Trimming shortened V by 4 bases and J by 0 bases, and 10 bases separated the two germline ends. CDR3 loop: CASSYHSLSYEQYF. CDR3 in DNA: TGTGCCAGCAGTTACCACAGTCTCTCCTACGAGCAGTACTTC.

CDR3 DNA sequence: TGTGCCATCAGTGCGGACAGGGGTTCGAATGAGCAGTTCTTC. Protein product: CAISADRGSNEQFF. The rearrangement links TRBV10-3 to TRBJ2-1, with 9 bases identical to TRBD1. Germline V gives CDR1 ENHRY, CDR2 SYGVKD. The CDR3 sequence is 14 residues long. The trim removed 4 bases at V and 7 bases at J, leaving 5 bases unmatched.

On this clone itself: This may be a read error, as it is one base from a much larger clone. CDR3 in DNA: TGTGCCAGCAGCCAAGAAAGTGGGGGCAACTATGGCCACACCTTC. Protein sequence: CASSQESGGNYGHTF. The rearrangement uses TRBV4-2 and TRBJ1-2, with D perhaps matching TRBD1 (6 bases). Germline CDR1 reads LGHNA; CDR2 reads YNFKEQ. The CDR3 runs to 15 residues.

This clone has more than one count but fewer than ten. An end of the junction differs from the germline gene, which may be a read error. The gene calls are TRBV6-6 and TRBJ2-7; tentatively, D is TRBD1 (6 bases). The length of the CDR3 is 16 residues. The germline V gene has CDR1 MNHNY and CDR2 SVGAGI (reference sequence). CDR3 in DNA: TGTGCCAGCAGTTACCCCTCGTCAGGGGCAGACTACGGGCAGTACTTC. Translation gives CASSYPSSGADYGQYF.

For this clone: This specimen includes other DNA sequences encoding the same CDR3. This chain uses TRBV14 with TRBJ2-7, with unresolved D. V dropped 1 base and J dropped 1 base, with 5 bases sitting between them. Germline V CDR1 and CDR2: SGHDN, FVKESK. The CDR3 runs to 13 residues. CDR3 sequence: CASSQVSSYEQYF. The CDR3 DNA sequence: TGTGCCAGCAGCCAAGTGAGTTCCTACGAGCAGTACTTC.

Only one count was recorded for this clone. J is TRBJ2-1 and V is TRBV27, with D perhaps TRBD1 (6 bases). The CDR3 loop spans 14 amino acids. Looked up from germline, CDR1 is MNHEY and CDR2 is SMNVEV (reference sequence). V lost 7 bases and J 5 bases, leaving 15 bases between the germline ends. The CDR3 nucleotides are TGTGCCAGCACCCCCGGCAGGGGAGACAATGAGCAGTTCTTC. Translated: CASTPGRGDNEQFF.

On this clone itself: The DNA is omitted, as the CDR3 cannot be located on it reliably, and the CDR3 follows TCRdb's listing. This chain uses TRBV12-2 with TRBJ2-7; the table calls TRBD2, which could not be checked here. TRBV12-2 is shown as a pseudogene. Both ends counted, the CDR3 spans 13 residues. This CDR3 is CARWASGSYEQYF.